Listed below are T cell receptor beta chains from one sample, sequenced in a study of shared clonotypes between healthy human individuals. Sequencing was performed with immunoSEQ multiplex PCR; in TCRdb, only in-frame clones are kept and a portion is missing. The sample has some 450,000 clones; around 77% are singletons. Source material: PBMCs. The source is a woman aged 40-49 years in good health. Some clones in this sample may be carry-over from other donors' samples. Both conserved end residues are part of each CDR3. A D gene is named only where the DNA matches it firmly. Only some rows state a clone size, as once, few, many or a class for expanded clones.

j_call v_call clone_size d_call cdr3_nt cdr3_aa
TRBJ1-3 TRBV5-6 - - TGTGCCAGCAGCGTGAGGGGAAACACCATATATTTT CASSVRGNTIYF
TRBJ1-4 TRBV27 - - TGTGCCAGCAGTCGTTGGGGGAATGAAAAACTGTTTTTT CASSRWGNEKLFF
TRBJ2-7 TRBV19 - - TGTGCCAGTAGTATACCGGGGAGCTACGAGCAGTACTTC CASSIPGSYEQYF
TRBJ2-7 TRBV2 - - TGTGCCAGCCTTCCGGGAGACTCCTACGAGCAGTACTTC CASLPGDSYEQYF
TRBJ1-2 TRBV28 - - TGTGCCAGCAGTTCGACAGTTGGCTACACCTTC CASSSTVGYTF
TRBJ1-1 TRBV5-4 - - TGTGCCAGCAGCTTGCCAGTAAACACTGAAGCTTTCTTT CASSLPVNTEAFF
TRBJ2-5 TRBV19 - - TGTGCCAGTAGTGAGGGGGGCGCGCACGGGACCCAGTACTTC CASSEGGAHGTQYF
TRBJ2-5 TRBV27 - TRBD2 TGTGCCAGCAACCGGACTAGCGGAGACCAAGAGACCCAGTACTTC CASNRTSGDQETQYF
TRBJ2-1 TRBV5-1 many TRBD2 TGCGCCAGCAGCTTGACTAGCGGGAGTTACAATGAGCAGTTCTTC CASSLTSGSYNEQFF
TRBJ2-7 TRBV2 - - TGTGCCAGCAGTGATCAGGGAAGCGTGCAGTACTTC CASSDQGSVQYF
TRBJ2-7 TRBV4-2 few TRBD2 TGTGCCAGCAGCCAGATACTAGCGGGAGATGGCGAGCAGTACTTC CASSQILAGDGEQYF
TRBJ2-6 TRBV7-9 - - TGTGCCAGCAGCCAAGATCTAGGGAGCGGGGCCAACGTCCTGACTTTC CASSQDLGSGANVLTF
TRBJ1-1 TRBV19 - - TGTGCCAGTAAGGGGACTGAAGCTTTCTTT CASKGTEAFF
TRBJ2-1 TRBV6-1 - TRBD1 TGTGCCAGCAGTGGGGGACAGTTTGTTGGTAATGAGCAGTTCTTC CASSGGQFVGNEQFF
TRBJ2-1 TRBV11-3 - - TGTGCCAGCAGCTCAAGATACAATGAGCAGTTCTTC CASSSRYNEQFF
TRBJ2-1 TRBV5-1 - TRBD1 TGCGCCAGCAGCTCCGGGACAGGGGTTGAGCAGTTCTTC CASSSGTGVEQFF
TRBJ2-7 TRBV27 - TRBD2 TGTGCCAGCACCGGGACTAGCGGGAGCGGGAAGCAGTACTTC CASTGTSGSGKQYF
TRBJ2-5 TRBV28 - - TGTGCCAGCAGCTCCGGGACCCTTACGCGAGAGACCCAGTACTTC CASSSGTLTRETQYF